The T cell receptor beta chain under discussion was sequenced for a study of tumor and adjacent non-tumor tissue in lung cancer. About this clonotype: The junction shows a germline mismatch at one end, possibly a read error.

This sample's RNA came from whole unsorted tissue. The germline CDR1 and CDR2 sequences are MGHRA and YSYEKL. This CDR3 is built from 18 residues. Three rounds of nested PCR, following a modified ARM-PCR protocol, produced the TCRbeta library. Each CDR3 protein is one row after TCRdb ran MiXCR on the multiplex PCR reads. Among 70,000 to 90,000 distinct CDR3 sequences listed, around four fifths were seen once. The receptor was isolated from a woman aged 50 to 60 with non-small cell lung cancer. This rearrangement joins TRBV4-1 to TRBJ2-2; 12 nucleotides line up with TRBD2. The sequenced sample consisted of lung tumor tissue. The CDR3 region is CANSRATSGSGNTGELFF. Written as DNA, the CDR3 is TGCGCCAACAGCCGTGCGACTAGCGGGAGCGGGAACACCGGGGAGCTGTTTTTT.